This T cell receptor beta chain comes out of a study of T cell responses to AZD1222 COVID-19 vaccine (dated by TCRdb to about 2021). About the investigation overall: AZD1222 recipients with second doses at about 4 weeks or about 12 weeks were pooled, because spike-specific TCR depth and breadth did not differ between schedules. A total of more than 230 trial participants underwent TCR sequencing, of whom about 210 received two doses of AZD1222 and 26 received two doses of the MenACWY control vaccine. Enrollment into the trials was organized by age into subgroups of 18-55, 56-69 and 70-plus years, and those subgroups contained around 150, 28 and 57 TCR-sequenced participants, respectively. Paper-wide results and their limitations: Epitopes outside the regions mutated in the B.1.351 and B.1.1.7 variants were reportedly recognized by nearly half of the unique spike-specific TCRs. Because no samples from the day 14 peak response were available, repertoires could be characterized only after the peak T cell response. Spike-specific TCR breadth and depth rose significantly after two AZD1222 doses compared with day 0 and with MenACWY recipients. Conclusions about previously exposed vaccinees were limited because only six or seven AZD1222 recipients were SARS-CoV-2 seropositive at baseline. Participants were mostly white British, with more females than males. The authors suggested clonal diversity may have been underestimated. In the small 56-69-year group, the increase in depth fell short of significance, most likely because of low power. The whole spike protein was spanned by vaccine-associated CD4 TCRs, and dominant responses were seen in regions 160-218 and 743-854.

The CDR3 regions of human TCRbeta chains were analyzed by immunosequencing. From the authors' description of their analysis: Repertoire TCRs were checked for matches against a reference library of SARS-CoV-2-specific TCRs that had been generated using the MIRA antigen-specificity platform. Breadth was defined as the fraction of unique TCRs that were SARS-CoV-2-associated. Depth was defined as the fraction of total T cells that were SARS-CoV-2-associated. Using the MIRA data, each spike-specific TCR was mapped to the spike region that the TCR reacts to and placed in a CD4 or CD8 class. Log10-transformed breadth and depth values were compared by one-way ANOVA with Sidak's multiple comparisons tests. As stored in TCRdb, this immuneACCESS dataset retains in-frame rearrangements with V and J assigned. A fraction of the clones does not appear; measured against another copy, unresolved V genes explain less than half of the discrepancy, and the remainder lacks a known reason. V, J and clone size are those of that table, while D and trimming were read from the DNA. This sample comprises about 130,000 clones, roughly nine tenths of them detected only once. The ten most abundant clones make up less than 9% of the sample.

The CDR3 goes from the cysteine to the phenylalanine over 13 residues. CDR3 DNA is the only sequence kept; it has 39 bases, read in frame from the first base. According to the germline V gene (reference sequence), CDR1 reads MNHEY and CDR2 reads SMNVEV. V and J are truncated by 5 bases and 4 bases respectively, leaving an intervening sequence of 12 bases. This clone turned up a few times. Which antigen it targets is not known. Base qualities are not recorded, but no much larger clone differs from it by a single base. The time point tag for this specimen amounts to: baseline before first vaccination. Vaccinee samples came from UK trials COV001 and COV002, including a single-blind randomized controlled phase 2/3 trial of AZD1222 (ChAdOx1 nCoV-19) in healthy adults. For TCRbeta chain sequencing, PBMC samples from trial participants were taken at day 0 and at day 28 after the second dose.

The sequences come from peripheral blood, collected on day 0 of AZD1222 vaccination. This sequence uses TRBV27 and TRBJ2-7, and perhaps TRBD2 as D gene, on 5 matching bases. The clonotype comes from an adult in good health. The DNA reads as follows: TGTGCCAGCAGTAGAGGGCCTTCTTACGAGCAGTACTTC. Its protein reads: CASSRGPSYEQYF.